The 11 T cell receptor beta chains below all came from one sample that was sequenced in a study of blood T cell repertoires in COVID-19. Measured with immunoSEQ multiplex PCR; TCRdb has only the in-frame clones, and not every one. The table lists over 130,000 clones, roughly 85% of them singletons. The material sequenced was peripheral blood. The receptors originated from a man aged 50 or older with acute or convalescent COVID-19.

Turning to this clone: The identical CDR3 is also encoded by other nucleotide sequences in the sample. V usage is TRBV5-1 and J usage is TRBJ2-2; TRBD1 might be the D (5 bases). V lost 0 bases to trimming and J lost 2 bases, with 8 bases between them. Germline values: CDR1 SGHRS, CDR2 YFSETQ. This CDR3 is 15 amino acids long. CDR3 sequence: CASSLGQSNTGELFF. The CDR3 nucleotides are TGCGCCAGCAGCTTGGGACAGAGCAACACCGGGGAGCTGTTTTTT.

This chain uses TRBV3-1 (or the pseudogene TRBV3-2) with TRBJ2-7; D possibly corresponds to TRBD1 (6 bases). V was shortened by 1 base and J by 0 bases, with 10 bases between the two germline ends. The CDR3 totals 15 residues. Germline CDR1 LGHDT, CDR2 YNNKEL (reference sequence). The chain's CDR3 is CASSQAGQPSYEQYF. In DNA, the CDR3 is TGTGCCAGCAGCCAAGCAGGACAGCCCTCCTACGAGCAGTACTTC.

The chain links TRBV6-5 to TRBJ1-1; no definite D call. Trimming removed 4 bases at V and 1 base at J, with 10 bases between. Germline CDR1 MNHEY, CDR2 SVGAGI. This CDR3 has 14 amino acids. CDR3 sequence: CASSSLPGNTEAFF. Written as DNA, the CDR3 is TGTGCCAGCAGTTCTCTCCCGGGGAACACTGAAGCTTTCTTT.

The genes are TRBV11-2 and TRBJ2-5; D unclear. Germline V gene sequence: CDR1 SGHAT, CDR2 FQNNGV. The ends were cut back, 5 bases at V and 7 bases at J, with 14 bases in the middle. CDR3 length equals 13 residues. The CDR3, as DNA: TGTGCCAGCAGCCCCGACTTTTTCGGGACCCAGTACTTC. Its protein product is CASSPDFFGTQYF.

The chain joins TRBV5-6 to TRBJ2-7; 8 nucleotides line up with TRBD1. After removal of 4 bases from V and 7 bases from J, the junction contained 10 bases not matched to a gene. The CDR3 spans 14 residues. The germline V gene encodes CDR1 SGHDT and CDR2 YYEEEE. In DNA form, the CDR3 reads TGTGCCAGCAGCCAACTGGACAGGGCGAGGGAGCAGTACTTC. Translating it yields CASSQLDRAREQYF.

Only a few counts were recorded for this clone. The V and J genes are TRBV5-1 and TRBJ2-2; possibly TRBD1 for D (5 bases). The CDR3 length is 13 residues. Germline values: CDR1 SGHRS, CDR2 YFSETQ. V was trimmed by 3 bases and J by 6 bases, leaving 9 bases between them. CDR3 nucleotides: TGCGCCAGCAGCTCGACAGAGTCCGGGGAGCTGTTTTTT. Translating gives CASSSTESGELFF.

The chain combines TRBV10-3 with TRBJ1-4; 9 bases are a match to TRBD1. The CDR3 consists of 16 residues. Germline assignment: CDR1 ENHRY and CDR2 SYGVKD. V lost 0 bases and J lost 8; bases outside the gene matches: 7. The CDR3 sequence is CAISESYRDREEKLFF. In DNA, the CDR3 is TGTGCCATCAGTGAGTCTTACCGGGACAGGGAGGAAAAACTGTTTTTT.

This chain uses TRBV6-7 with TRBJ1-1; D gene unclear. TRBV6-7 is sorted into the ORF group, with uncertain function. Trimming shortened V by 2 bases and J by 0 bases, and 13 bases separated the two germline ends. The CDR3 consists of 16 residues. The CDR3 here is CASSYMEAAMNTEAFF. CDR3 in DNA: TGTGCCAGCAGTTACATGGAGGCAGCCATGAACACTGAAGCTTTCTTT.

The CDR3 is CASSFFGTGGFQPQHF. The CDR3 DNA reads as TGTGCCAGCAGCTTCTTTGGGACAGGGGGGTTTCAGCCCCAGCATTTT. This rearrangement joins TRBV5-8 to TRBJ1-5, with 11 bases matching TRBD1. CDR3 length: 16 residues. J gave up 6 bases and V 2 bases, and 7 bases lay outside the gene matches. CDR1 and CDR2 (germline): SGHTS, YDEGEE.

The sample holds one count of this clone. V and J are TRBV28 and TRBJ1-2, with 9 bases aligning to TRBD1. This CDR3 has 14 residues. Germline V CDR1 and CDR2: MDHEN, SYDVKM. The V segment lost 6 bases and the J segment 4 bases; nucleotides outside the gene matches: 6. CDR3: CASRETGGSYGYTF. CDR3 bases: TGTGCCAGCAGGGAGACAGGGGGGAGCTATGGCTACACCTTC.

The chain is built from TRBV28 and TRBJ1-1, with D possibly being TRBD1 (5 bases). The germline CDR1 and CDR2 sequences are MDHEN and SYDVKM. V lost 2 bases, J lost 1 base, and 17 bases lay in between. The CDR3 is 17 amino acids. The CDR3 spells CASSLLTAAGPNTEAFF. CDR3 bases: TGTGCCAGCAGTTTACTTACCGCCGCAGGGCCGAACACTGAAGCTTTCTTT.